What follows are 13 T cell receptor beta chains derived from one specimen sequenced in a study of T-cell reconstitution after alpha-beta-depleted transplantation in children. A library of TCRbeta sequences, prepared with unique molecular identifiers, was generated. Each CDR3 protein gets one entry after TCRdb re-called the PCR reads with MiXCR. The table lists around 200,000 distinct CDR3 sequences, roughly 11% of them singletons. The sample was PBMCs, taken before TCRalphabeta/CD19-depleted stem cell transplant. The source is a child younger than two with acute myeloid leukemia, due to receive a stem cell transplant.

This clonotype was detected many times. This chain connects TRBV20-1 to TRBJ2-1; 8 bases line up with TRBD2. The CDR3 runs to 16 residues. V lost 1 base to trimming and J lost 7 bases; unmatched junction nucleotides: 12. Germline V gene data show CDR1 as DFQATT and CDR2 as SNEGSKA (reference sequence). The CDR3 DNA reads TGCAGTGCTAGAGCCTCCGGGGGGGAGCGACTTAATGAGCAGTTCTTC. It translates to CSARASGGERLNEQFF.

At least ten counts were recorded for this clonotype. The chain uses TRBV18 and TRBJ1-1, with 7 positions matching TRBD1. Germline CDR1 is KGHSH and CDR2 is LQKENI. CDR3 size: 13 residues. V was clipped by 5 bases and J by 2 bases; unmatched bases: 2. In DNA, the CDR3 is TGTGCCAGCTCAGACAGGGATAACACTGAAGCTTTCTTT. Translation gives CASSDRDNTEAFF.

This clonotype was seen repeatedly, ten times or more. The chain couples TRBV9 to TRBJ2-3; a weak D match, TRBD2 (5 bases). The CDR3 sequence is 14 residues long. Germline CDR1 SGDLS, CDR2 YYNGEE. The germline V and J ends were trimmed by 4 bases and 8 bases, with 17 bases remaining between them. CDR3 in DNA: TGTGCCAGCAGCCCTACCTTAGCTGGGAGTACGCAGTATTTT. It is translated as CASSPTLAGSTQYF.

This clonotype was seen repeatedly, ten times or more. V gene TRBV2 combines with J gene TRBJ1-1; 9 nucleotides match TRBD1. CDR3 size: 15 residues. V lost 4 bases and J lost 0; bases outside the gene matches: 3. CDR1 and CDR2 from the germline V gene are SNHLY and FYNNEI. In nucleotides, the CDR3 is TGTGCCAGCAGTGTACAGGGGGCGGTGAACACTGAAGCTTTCTTT. Its translation is CASSVQGAVNTEAFF.

This clonotype was seen repeatedly, ten times or more. The V and J genes are TRBV9 and TRBJ2-3; 14 bases align to TRBD2. This CDR3 has 17 amino acids. Germline assignment: CDR1 SGDLS and CDR2 YYNGEE. V shed 3 bases, J shed 0 bases, and the junction held 3 bases outside the gene matches. DNA for the CDR3: TGTGCCAGCAGCGGACTAGCGGGAGGGCCTAGCACAGATACGCAGTATTTT. Protein: CASSGLAGGPSTDTQYF.

The rearrangement uses TRBV19 and TRBJ2-1; TRBD2 matches 8 bases. The CDR3 extends over 15 amino acids. Germline loops: CDR1 LNHDA, CDR2 SQIVND (reference sequence). V was pared by 3 bases and J by 3 bases, with 4 bases of the junction left unmatched. The CDR3 region is CASSMRRGVYNEQFF. CDR3 sequence (DNA): TGTGCCAGTAGTATGCGGCGGGGGGTCTACAATGAGCAGTTCTTC.

This clonotype was detected ten times or more. The J gene is TRBJ1-2, the V gene TRBV20-1; the D gene is possibly TRBD1 (5 bases). The CDR3 length is 15 residues. The V end lost 0 bases, the J end lost 2 bases, and 13 bases lay between the germline ends. Looked up from germline, CDR1 is DFQATT and CDR2 is SNEGSKA (reference sequence). CDR3 DNA sequence: TGCAGTGCTAGAGATGGTGGACAACACAACTATGGCTACACCTTC. Its translation: CSARDGGQHNYGYTF.

The J gene is TRBJ2-7, the V gene TRBV20-1; D is possibly TRBD2 (7 bases). Trimming took off 7 bases at V and 2 bases at J, with 21 bases between the two ends. CDR1 and CDR2 from the germline V gene are DFQATT and SNEGSKA (reference sequence). The CDR3 sequence is 15 residues long. CDR3 bases: TGCAGTGTGTCCCGAGGGGGGGCCCGTCCCTACGAGCAGTACTTC. Residues: CSVSRGGARPYEQYF.

This clonotype was found many times. This chain connects TRBV18 to TRBJ2-7; TRBD2 matches at 9 bases. J gave up 3 bases and V 3 bases, and 3 bases lay outside the gene matches. The CDR3 spans 14 residues. Germline V gene data show CDR1 as KGHSH and CDR2 as LQKENI. CDR3 region: CASSPSGRYYEQYF. The CDR3 region has the DNA TGTGCCAGCTCACCCAGCGGGAGGTACTACGAGCAGTACTTC.

This clonotype was recorded many times. The rearrangement joins TRBV5-5 to TRBJ1-1; D is uncertain. Trimming pared 0 bases from V and 8 bases from J, leaving 8 bases between. CDR3 length: 12 residues. Looked up from germline, CDR1 is SGHKS and CDR2 is YYEKEE (reference sequence). The CDR3 DNA follows: TGTGCCAGCAGCTTGGAGGTTTTGGAAGCTTTCTTT. Its protein product is CASSLEVLEAFF.

At least ten counts were recorded for this clonotype. V usage is TRBV11-2 and J usage is TRBJ2-5, with 8 nucleotides matching TRBD2. The CDR3 sequence is 16 residues long. Trimming at V came to 5 bases and at J to 0 bases, leaving 8 bases not matched to a gene. Germline lookup yields CDR1 SGHAT and CDR2 FQNNGV. CDR3 sequence reads: CASSPRLARYQETQYF. DNA of the CDR3: TGTGCCAGCAGCCCAAGACTAGCGAGATACCAAGAGACCCAGTACTTC.

This clonotype was observed at least ten times. The chain joins TRBV21-1 to TRBJ2-2; no DNA check was done on the table's D call, TRBD2. TRBV21-1 is flagged as a pseudogene. The CDR3 runs 15 residues. DNA of the CDR3: TGTGCCAGCAGCAAAGGAAGCGGTAACACCGGGGAGCTGTTTTTT. This codes for CASSKGSGNTGELFF.

This clonotype occurred many times. The chain couples TRBV7-2 to TRBJ2-1; possible D gene TRBD2, 6 bases. V was pared by 4 bases and J by 3 bases, with 22 bases between. The CDR3 runs to 18 residues. Germline CDR1 SGHTA, CDR2 FQGNSA. CDR3 in DNA: TGTGCCAGCAGCTCGCCCGGACCGGAGCGGGCGATCTACAATGAGCAGTTCTTC. Residues: CASSSPGPERAIYNEQFF.